The 9 T cell receptor beta chains in this list originate from one sample, sequenced in a study of shared clonotypes between healthy human individuals. CD45RO-negative cells were positively selected for CCR7, leaving out terminally differentiated effector memory CD45RA+ cells. Measured with immunoSEQ multiplex PCR; TCRdb has only the in-frame clones, and not every one. The repertoire holds 550,000 to 750,000 clones, with around 95% as singletons. Sequencing was performed on naive CD8+ T cells sorted from blood. The receptors derive from a woman aged 25 to 45 in good health.

The rearrangement uses TRBV28 and TRBJ2-2; 7 bases are shared with TRBD2. CDR1 is MDHEN and CDR2 is SYDVKM in the germline V gene. V was clipped by 6 bases and J by 1 base; unmatched bases: 8. The CDR3 sequence is 16 residues long. The CDR3 DNA reads as TGTGCCAGCAGCCCCGGGAGGCGGATGAACACCGGGGAGCTGTTTTTT. It encodes CASSPGRRMNTGELFF.

The V call is TRBV6-5, the J call TRBJ2-1; possibly TRBD2 for D (6 bases). The V gene's germline CDR1 is MNHEY and CDR2 SVGAGI. Trimming took off 6 bases at V and 5 bases at J, with 17 bases between the two ends. This CDR3 comprises 15 residues. The CDR3 DNA follows: TGTGCCAGCAGACACGGTACGGGAGAGCACAATGAGCAGTTCTTC. Its protein product is CASRHGTGEHNEQFF.

The chain combines TRBV5-6 with TRBJ2-1, with D tentatively TRBD1 or TRBD2 (5 bases each). The CDR3 has 15 amino acids. V was trimmed by 2 bases and J by 5 bases, leaving 14 bases between them. Germline-derived CDR1 and CDR2 are SGHDT and YYEEEE. CDR3 nucleotide sequence: TGTGCCAGCAGCTTCGCCAGGGCCGGGGACAATGAGCAGTTCTTC. Its translation: CASSFARAGDNEQFF.

This clone has just one count. The rearrangement links TRBV18 to TRBJ2-7; no definite D call. V was pared by 2 bases and J by 4 bases, with 6 bases between. The germline gives CDR1 KGHSH, CDR2 LQKENI. The length of the CDR3 is 12 residues. In nucleotides, the CDR3 is TGTGCCAGCTCACCAATGGGATACGAGCAGTACTTC. This sequence encodes CASSPMGYEQYF.

The chain links TRBV28 to TRBJ1-1; 8 positions match TRBD1. This CDR3 spans 16 amino acids. Losses at the gene ends were 6 bases for V and 0 bases for J; bases not matched to a gene: 9. Germline lookup yields CDR1 MDHEN and CDR2 SYDVKM. The CDR3 sequence is CASSTDREEMNTEAFF. The CDR3 nucleotides read TGTGCCAGCAGCACGGACAGGGAGGAGATGAACACTGAAGCTTTCTTT.

V gene TRBV14 combines with J gene TRBJ2-3; D is ambiguous. Germline loops: CDR1 SGHDN, CDR2 FVKESK. V lost 1 base and J lost 3, with 5 bases in between. The CDR3 runs 13 residues. In nucleotides, the CDR3 is TGTGCCAGCAGCCAAGTTTTGACAGATACGCAGTATTTT. Amino acid sequence: CASSQVLTDTQYF. Full variable domain (missing parts from reference TRBV14 and TRBJ2-3): EAGVTQFPSHSVIEKGQTVTLRCDPISGHDNLYWYRRVMGKEIKFLLHFVKESKQDESGMPNNRFLAERTGGTYSTLKVQPAELEDSGVYFCASSQVLTDTQYFGPGTRLTVL.

The chain couples TRBV21-1 to TRBJ1-1; the DNA was not compared with TRBD1, the D call given in the table. TRBV21-1 is reported as a pseudogene. The CDR3 runs 15 residues. CDR3 region: CASSNQAGGVAEAFF. CDR3 nucleotide sequence: TGTGCCAGCAGCAACCAAGCAGGGGGAGTGGCTGAAGCTTTCTTT.

This chain uses TRBV2 with TRBJ2-5; TRBD2 matches at 9 bases. CDR3 size: 14 residues. CDR1 and CDR2 from the germline V gene are SNHLY and FYNNEI. V dropped 9 bases and J dropped 4; count of bases not matched to a gene: 9. The CDR3 nucleotides read TGTGCCAGAGATAGCGGGACTAGCCTAGAGACCCAGTACTTC. It yields the protein CARDSGTSLETQYF.

This sequence joins TRBV6-1 and TRBJ1-5; maybe TRBD1 (6 bases). Germline loops: CDR1 MNHNS, CDR2 SASEGT. The CDR3 consists of 12 residues. The germline V and J ends were trimmed by 5 bases and 12 bases, with 14 bases remaining between them. For the CDR3, the DNA is TGTGCCAGCAGTAACACAGGGCCGGTCCAGCATTTT. Translating it yields CASSNTGPVQHF.